This TCR beta chain came from a study of blood T cell repertoires in COVID-19. Overall study: From the United States, Italy and Spain came samples of acute and convalescent COVID-19. From T cells, B-cell-depleted T cells, or PBMCs came the material, which was cDNA or gDNA.

This clone was counted a single time. Study processing details: Counts of nucleated cells, estimated from reference gene primer amplification, were obtained. Clones were sequenced by immunoSEQ multiplex PCR, and TCRdb holds only the in-frame ones, with some missing. V and J calls and clone size are those listed in that table; D and trimming were worked out from the DNA. The table records 200,000 to 300,000 clones, 81% of them present only once. A Seattle source enrolled patients during active infection and followed them longitudinally. This CDR3 region has 15 residues. The V end was cut by 0 bases, the J end by 6 bases, with 12 bases between. The germline V gene has CDR1 GTSNPN and CDR2 SVGIG (reference sequence).

This clonotype was obtained from an elderly woman with COVID-19, enrolled during active disease. This chain links TRBV30 with TRBJ1-6; D perhaps matches TRBD1 (6 bases). The sequenced material came from peripheral blood. This CDR3 is CAWSVLGARNSPLHF. The DNA of the CDR3 is TGTGCCTGGAGTGTCCTGGGGGCGCGTAATTCACCCCTCCACTTT.